This T cell receptor beta chain emerged from a study of blood T cell repertoires in COVID-19 (dated by TCRdb to about 2020). About the study as a whole: Samples from collaborators originated in the United States, Italy and Spain and spanned both the acute and convalescent phases of COVID-19. The prospective study material was composed of cDNA or gDNA derived from T cells, B-cell-depleted T cells, or PBMCs. Where available, HLA class I and class II types were taken from metadata supplied by the sample provider and were not determined by assay-based typing. The dataset comprised deeply sampled blood TCRbeta repertoires from subjects exposed to, actively infected with, or recovered from COVID-19. The samples were drawn from two sources: the first 160 participants of the ongoing ImmuneRACE study, and 1,200 or so subjects contributed by 6 global collaborators. The repertoires were released in a freely available public database meant as a resource for research on the immune response to SARS-CoV-2. The sample metadata nearly always contained a de-identified subject ID, COVID-19 status, age in years and sex. The paper's findings and limits, for the study overall: The amount of clinical and demographic metadata varied by source and participant and was provided uncurated.

Concerning this clone: Its recognized antigen is unknown. The input lacks base qualities; no much larger clone sits a single base away.

From its cysteine to its phenylalanine, the CDR3 spans 12 amino acids. Just the 36-base CDR3 DNA is kept, in frame starting at base 1. The germline V gene specifies SNHLY as CDR1 and FYNNEI as CDR2. The germline ends are 9 bases apart after V is trimmed by 7 bases and J by 6 bases. The immunoSEQ Assay, a bias-controlled multiplex PCR, was used to amplify TCRbeta CDR3 regions from genomic DNA. The study's processing was this. The number of nucleated cells in each sample was estimated from the amplification of reference gene primers within the assay. To quantify the absolute abundance of each unique TCRbeta CDR3 rearrangement, sequence reads were collapsed and filtered. For each sample, productive Simpson clonality was calculated as the square root of Simpson's diversity index over productive rearrangements. TCRdb limited this immuneACCESS table to in-frame rearrangements with V and J called. A share of clones is missing; checked studies link under half to unresolved V genes, and the rest is unexplained. That table gives V, J and clone size, and the DNA gave D and trimming. The sample table lists around 130,000 clones, more than 80% of them with a count of one. The ten biggest clones cover roughly a quarter of the sample.

The collaborating institutions used their own protocols to collect whole blood in K2EDTA tubes. For TCRbeta analysis, collaborators shipped samples as frozen whole blood, isolated PBMCs, or DNA extracted from either of those sample types. This receptor was obtained from a man between 65 and 85 years old with active or convalescent COVID-19. Sequencing was done on a sample of peripheral blood. The sequence is built from TRBV2 and TRBJ2-2, with the D gene uncertain. The DNA sequence is TGTGCCAGCATCAGTGGTCCCGGGGAGCTGTTTTTT. Translated, it gives CASISGPGELFF.